This T cell receptor (beta chain) was captured by sequencing in a study of blood T cell repertoires in COVID-19. Within 2 weeks of study entry, exposed participants had contacted a PCR-confirmed or clinician-diagnosed COVID-19 case. Using immunoSEQ multiplex PCR, the repertoire was profiled, and TCRdb retains in-frame clones only, with some absent. The table has around 250,000 clones, around 84% seen once; the top ten hold 5% to 8%. V lost 3 bases to trimming and J lost 3 bases; unmatched junction nucleotides: 9. The CDR3 runs 15 residues. Germline-derived CDR1 and CDR2 are SQVTM and ANQGSEA. Sequencing was carried out using PBMCs or T cells enriched from blood (not recorded which). This TCR derives from a woman aged 45-65 years who had been exposed to COVID-19. The V call is TRBV29-1, the J call TRBJ2-3; TRBD1 matches 7 bases. CDR3 in DNA: TGCAGCGTTGAGTTCGACAGGGAAATGACAGATACGCAGTATTTT. Translated: CSVEFDREMTDTQYF.